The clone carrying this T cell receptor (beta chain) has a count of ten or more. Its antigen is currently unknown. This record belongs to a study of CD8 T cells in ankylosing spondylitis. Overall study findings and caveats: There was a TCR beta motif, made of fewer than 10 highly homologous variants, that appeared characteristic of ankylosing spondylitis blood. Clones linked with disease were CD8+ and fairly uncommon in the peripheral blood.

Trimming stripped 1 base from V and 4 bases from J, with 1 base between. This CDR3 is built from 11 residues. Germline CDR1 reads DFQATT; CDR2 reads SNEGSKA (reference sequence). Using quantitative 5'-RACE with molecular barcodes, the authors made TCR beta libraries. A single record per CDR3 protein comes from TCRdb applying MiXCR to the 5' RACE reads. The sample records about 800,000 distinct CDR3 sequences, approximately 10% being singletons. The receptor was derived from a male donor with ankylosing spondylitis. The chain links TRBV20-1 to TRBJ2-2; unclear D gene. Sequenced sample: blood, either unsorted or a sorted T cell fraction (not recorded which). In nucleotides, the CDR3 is TGCAGTGCTAGAGCCACCGGGGAGCTGTTTTTT. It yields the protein CSARATGELFF.